This T cell receptor beta chain comes out of a study of blood T cell repertoires in COVID-19. Clones were read by immunoSEQ multiplex PCR, and TCRdb kept only the in-frame ones, dropping some. This table has fewer than 400,000 clones, roughly nine tenths appearing once. The specimen was PBMCs or T cells enriched from blood (not recorded which). The source is a woman aged 25 to 45 who had recovered from COVID-19.

In nucleotides, the CDR3 is TGTGCCACCAGTGATTTGTTCAATCAAGAGACCCAGTACTTC. Translating it yields CATSDLFNQETQYF. The rearrangement joins TRBV24-1 to TRBJ2-5, with D uncertain. The V end lost 0 bases, the J end lost 2 bases, and 6 bases lay between the germline ends. Germline CDR1 and CDR2: KGHDR and SFDVKD. The CDR3 has 14 residues.